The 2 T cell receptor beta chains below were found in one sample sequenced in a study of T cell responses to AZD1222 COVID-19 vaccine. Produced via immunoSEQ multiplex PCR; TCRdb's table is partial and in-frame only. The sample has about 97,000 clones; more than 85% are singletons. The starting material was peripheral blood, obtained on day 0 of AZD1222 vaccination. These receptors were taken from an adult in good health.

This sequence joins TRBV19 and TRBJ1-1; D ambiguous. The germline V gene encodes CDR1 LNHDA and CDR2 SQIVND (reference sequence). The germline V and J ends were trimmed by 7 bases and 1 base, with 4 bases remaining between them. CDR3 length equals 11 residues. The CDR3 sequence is CASIKNTEAFF. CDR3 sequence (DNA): TGTGCCAGTATTAAGAACACTGAAGCTTTCTTT. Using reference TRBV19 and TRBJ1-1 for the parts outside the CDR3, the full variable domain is DGGITQSPKYLFRKEGQNVTLSCEQNLNHDAMYWYRQDPGQGLRLIYYSQIVNDFQKGDIAEGYSVSREKKESFPLTVTSAQKNPTAFYLCASIKNTEAFFGQGTRLTVV.

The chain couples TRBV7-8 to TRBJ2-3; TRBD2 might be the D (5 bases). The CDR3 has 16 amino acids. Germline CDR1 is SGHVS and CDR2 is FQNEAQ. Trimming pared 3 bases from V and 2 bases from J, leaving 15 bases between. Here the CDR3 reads CASSLRLTHATDTQYF. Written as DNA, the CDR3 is TGTGCCAGCAGCTTGAGACTAACCCATGCCACAGATACGCAGTATTTT. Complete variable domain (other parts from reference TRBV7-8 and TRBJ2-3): GAGVSQSPRYKVAKRGQDVALRCDPISGHVSLFWYQQALGQGPEFLTYFQNEAQLDKSGLPSDRFFAERPEGSVSTLKIQRTQQEDSAVYLCASSLRLTHATDTQYFGPGTRLTVL.